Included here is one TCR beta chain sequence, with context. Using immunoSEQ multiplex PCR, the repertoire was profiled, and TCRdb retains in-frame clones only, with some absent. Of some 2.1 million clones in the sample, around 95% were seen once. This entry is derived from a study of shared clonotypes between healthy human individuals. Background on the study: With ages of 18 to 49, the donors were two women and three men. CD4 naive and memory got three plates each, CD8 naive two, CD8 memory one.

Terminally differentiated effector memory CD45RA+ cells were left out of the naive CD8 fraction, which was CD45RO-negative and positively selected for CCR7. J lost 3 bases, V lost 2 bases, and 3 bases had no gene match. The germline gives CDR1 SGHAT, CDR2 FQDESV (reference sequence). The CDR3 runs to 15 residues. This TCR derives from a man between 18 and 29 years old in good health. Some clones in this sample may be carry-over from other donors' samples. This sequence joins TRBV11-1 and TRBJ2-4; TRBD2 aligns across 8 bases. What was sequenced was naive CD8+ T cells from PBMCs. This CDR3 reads CASSLSGGVKNIQYF. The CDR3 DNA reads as TGTGCCAGCAGCTTATCGGGAGGGGTCAAAAACATTCAGTACTTC. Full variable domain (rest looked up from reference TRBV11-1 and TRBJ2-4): EAEVAQSPRYKITEKSQAVAFWCDPISGHATLYWYRQILGQGPELLVQFQDESVVDDSQLPKDRFSAERLKGVDSTLKIQPAELGDSAMYLCASSLSGGVKNIQYFGAGTRLSVL.